The 18 T cell receptor beta chains given below trace back to one sample, sequenced in a study of T cell responses to AZD1222 COVID-19 vaccine. The assay was immunoSEQ multiplex PCR, and TCRdb's table has in-frame clones only and misses some. This sample has around 140,000 clones; approximately 90% occur once, and the top ten carry 6.5% to 8.5%. The sequences come from peripheral blood, collected on day 0 of AZD1222 vaccination. The receptors come from an adult in good health.

J is TRBJ1-5 and V is TRBV10-2; D is unresolved. The germline gives CDR1 WSHSY, CDR2 SAAADI. V gave up 5 bases and J gave up 2 bases, with 7 bases separating them. CDR3 length: 13 amino acids. As DNA, the CDR3 is TGCGCCAGCAGTTCGACGGGCAATCAGCCCCAGCATTTT. This gives the protein CASSSTGNQPQHF.

The rearrangement joins TRBV28 to TRBJ2-7; unclear D gene. This CDR3 has 14 residues. V was pared by 4 bases and J by 2 bases, with 12 bases between. Per germline, CDR1 MDHEN and CDR2 SYDVKM. This CDR3 reads CASSSAPGPYEQYF. CDR3 nucleotides: TGTGCCAGCAGTTCTGCCCCTGGACCCTACGAGCAGTACTTC.

The chain recombines TRBV30 with TRBJ1-1; TRBD1 is a possible D gene (6 bases). CDR1 GTSNPN and CDR2 SVGIG come from the germline V gene (reference sequence). The CDR3 has 15 residues. Trimming removed 3 bases at V and 3 bases at J, with 17 bases between. The CDR3 coding sequence is TGTGCCTGGAGGGGTTACAGGGAAGCGGACACTGAAGCTTTCTTT. Protein product: CAWRGYREADTEAFF.

J is TRBJ2-2 and V is TRBV19; the D is unclear. Germline CDR1 LNHDA, CDR2 SQIVND (reference sequence). The CDR3 runs to 14 residues. V lost 3 bases to trimming and J lost 1 base, with 6 bases between them. The CDR3 here is CASSILGNTGELFF. In DNA form, the CDR3 reads TGTGCCAGTAGTATTCTAGGGAACACCGGGGAGCTGTTTTTT.

This clone was seen more than once but under ten times. The chain uses TRBV2 and TRBJ1-6; tentative D call: TRBD1 (5 bases). The CDR3 has 15 residues. Germline CDR1 SNHLY, CDR2 FYNNEI. The V and J ends lost 6 bases and 0 bases respectively, with 9 bases between them. DNA for the CDR3: TGTGCCAGCAGCCCTCAGGGCTCCTATAATTCACCCCTCCACTTT. This encodes CASSPQGSYNSPLHF.

In its sample, this clone was seen a few times. This chain connects TRBV2 to TRBJ1-4; D call uncertain. The CDR3 has 12 amino acids. Germline V gives CDR1 SNHLY, CDR2 FYNNEI. The CDR3 DNA sequence: TGTGCTACCGAGGGTGGATATGAAAAACTGTTTTTT. Translated: CATEGGYEKLFF.

V gene TRBV11-2 combines with J gene TRBJ2-1; a possible D gene is TRBD2 (6 bases). The CDR3 runs 13 residues. CDR1 and CDR2 (germline): SGHAT, FQNNGV. The germline V and J ends were trimmed by 6 bases and 8 bases, with 14 bases remaining between them. For the CDR3, the DNA is TGTGCCAGCAGTCCACCGTGGGGGGATGAGCAGTTCTTC. This codes for CASSPPWGDEQFF.

The chain combines TRBV7-8 with TRBJ1-1; no reliable D call. V lost 3 bases and J lost 0, with 5 bases in between. This CDR3 has 13 residues. CDR1 is SGHVS and CDR2 is FQNEAQ in the germline V gene. CDR3 nucleotides: TGTGCCAGCAGCTTGTCCTTGAACACTGAAGCTTTCTTT. Protein: CASSLSLNTEAFF. Together with reference TRBV7-8 and TRBJ1-1, the CDR3 gives the full variable domain: GAGVSQSPRYKVAKRGQDVALRCDPISGHVSLFWYQQALGQGPEFLTYFQNEAQLDKSGLPSDRFFAERPEGSVSTLKIQRTQQEDSAVYLCASSLSLNTEAFFGQGTRLTVV.

This chain links TRBV3-1 (or the pseudogene TRBV3-2) with TRBJ2-1; D is unclear. The CDR3 sequence is 11 residues long. Germline V lookup: CDR1 LGHDT, CDR2 YNNKEL (reference sequence). V gave up 6 bases and J gave up 3 bases, with 3 bases separating them. Written as DNA, the CDR3 is TGTGCCAGCAGACTCTACAATGAGCAGTTCTTC. Translating gives CASRLYNEQFF.

The chain uses TRBV19 and TRBJ1-6, with D hard to call. Trimming stripped 5 bases from V and 0 bases from J, with 8 bases between. The CDR3 spans 15 residues. Germline V gives CDR1 LNHDA, CDR2 SQIVND (reference sequence). CDR3 nucleotides: TGTGCCAGTAGTGTAACGAGCTCCTATAATTCACCCCTCCACTTT. It codes for CASSVTSSYNSPLHF. Filled out from reference TRBV19 and TRBJ1-6, the complete variable domain reads DGGITQSPKYLFRKEGQNVTLSCEQNLNHDAMYWYRQDPGQGLRLIYYSQIVNDFQKGDIAEGYSVSREKKESFPLTVTSAQKNPTAFYLCASSVTSSYNSPLHFGNGTRLTVT.

This sequence joins TRBV5-4 and TRBJ2-7, with D possibly matching TRBD2 (6 bases). Germline values: CDR1 SGHNT, CDR2 YYREEE (reference sequence). This CDR3 has 14 residues. V was pared by 4 bases and J by 2 bases, with 13 bases between. The CDR3 here is CASSTTGSTYEQYF. The DNA of the CDR3 is TGTGCCAGCAGCACAACCGGGAGTACCTACGAGCAGTACTTC.

V usage is TRBV15 and J usage is TRBJ1-2; D ambiguous. Per the germline V gene, CDR1 is LNHNV and CDR2 is YYDKDF (reference sequence). The CDR3 runs 14 residues. The ends were cut back, 3 bases at V and 7 bases at J, with 15 bases in the middle. DNA of the CDR3: TGTGCCACCAGCAGTAGGGTCTGGGGTGGTGGCTACACCTTC. Amino acid sequence: CATSSRVWGGGYTF.

The V call is TRBV6-2 or TRBV6-3, the J call TRBJ2-7; 7 positions agree with TRBD2. Germline V gene lookup returns CDR1 MNHEY and CDR2 SVGEGT. The CDR3 totals 14 residues. The V gene end was trimmed by 0 bases and the J gene end by 2 bases; junction bases not matched to a gene: 1. In DNA, the CDR3 is TGTGCCAGCAGTTACTCCGCGGGGGCCTACGAGCAGTACTTC. It yields the protein CASSYSAGAYEQYF.

The V call is TRBV11-3, the J call TRBJ2-1; the D gene is possibly TRBD1 (6 bases). The CDR3 covers 13 residues. Germline assignment: CDR1 SGHNT and CDR2 YENEEA. The germline V and J ends were trimmed by 5 bases and 8 bases, with 13 bases remaining between them. The CDR3 reads CASSPAGGDEQFF. The CDR3 DNA reads TGTGCCAGCAGCCCAGCTGGGGGCGATGAGCAGTTCTTC.

V usage is TRBV6-2 or TRBV6-3 and J usage is TRBJ2-2, with 8 bases identical to TRBD2. V was pared by 2 bases and J by 7 bases, with 9 bases of the junction left unmatched. Germline CDR1 and CDR2: MNHEY and SVGEGT. The CDR3 has 16 amino acids. The CDR3 sequence is CASSYRRGGSLGELFF. CDR3 coding DNA: TGTGCCAGCAGTTACCGACGGGGGGGAAGCCTCGGGGAGCTGTTTTTT.

The chain joins TRBV30 to TRBJ2-2, with 9 bases fitting TRBD2. CDR1 is GTSNPN, CDR2 SVGIG, per germline (reference sequence). This CDR3 spans 14 amino acids. V lost 5 bases, J lost 2 bases, and 3 bases stayed unmatched. This CDR3 is CAWLRGGNTGELFF. The CDR3 nucleotides read TGTGCCTGGTTGCGGGGGGGCAACACCGGGGAGCTGTTTTTT.

The rearrangement uses TRBV7-9 and TRBJ2-7; D gene uncertain. This CDR3 is 12 amino acids long. V lost 4 bases and J 1 base, leaving 5 bases between the germline ends. CDR1 SEHNR and CDR2 FQNEAQ come from the germline V gene (reference sequence). CDR3 sequence: CASSSTSYEQYF. The CDR3 nucleotides read TGTGCCAGCAGCTCAACTTCCTACGAGCAGTACTTC.

This chain connects TRBV30 to TRBJ2-1; D might be TRBD1 (5 bases). The germline gives CDR1 GTSNPN, CDR2 SVGIG (reference sequence). Between the trimmed V and J ends, which lost 0 bases and 4 bases, there was a span of 13 bases. The CDR3 length is 15 residues. The CDR3 here is CAWSVGQGQYNEQFF. CDR3 nucleotides: TGTGCCTGGAGTGTTGGCCAGGGCCAGTACAATGAGCAGTTCTTC.